These 26 T cell receptor beta chains were sequenced from one sample in a study of T cells in narcolepsy. Clones were read by immunoSEQ multiplex PCR, and TCRdb kept only the in-frame ones, dropping some. This table holds 25,000 to 35,000 clones, around four fifths found once. Sequencing used CD45RA- memory CD4+ T cells from PBMCs. Receptors originate from a human donor with narcolepsy.

The J gene is TRBJ2-5, the V gene TRBV5-1; D could derive from TRBD1 or TRBD2 (6 bases each). The DNA matches TRBJ2-7 better at its end, which makes the J call doubtful. The CDR3 spans 15 residues. The germline V gene has CDR1 SGHRS and CDR2 YFSETQ. CDR3 region: CASSLGGTYSYEQYF. CDR3 in DNA: TGCGCCAGCAGCTTAGGGGGGACATACTCCTACGAGCAGTACTTC.

This clone came up once. The CDR3 spells CASSALAGGPSLADTQYF. For the CDR3, the DNA is TGTGCCAGCAGCGCACTAGCGGGGGGGCCCTCCCTAGCAGATACGCAGTATTTT. V gene TRBV2 combines with J gene TRBJ2-3; 13 positions match TRBD2. After removal of 6 bases from V and 4 bases from J, the junction contained 13 bases not matched to a gene. Germline values: CDR1 SNHLY, CDR2 FYNNEI. CDR3 length equals 18 residues.

J is TRBJ1-1 and V is TRBV2; the match to TRBD1 covers 8 bases. Germline V gives CDR1 SNHLY, CDR2 FYNNEI. The CDR3 spans 13 residues. V lost 5 bases to trimming and J lost 1 base; unmatched junction nucleotides: 0. CDR3 protein: CASSTGGNTEAFF. CDR3 DNA: TGTGCCAGCAGTACAGGGGGGAACACTGAAGCTTTCTTT.

This clone has a handful of counts. V is TRBV19 and J is TRBJ1-4, with unresolved D. The germline CDR1 and CDR2 sequences are LNHDA and SQIVND (reference sequence). Trimming pared 5 bases from V and 8 bases from J, leaving 6 bases between. The CDR3 sequence is 11 residues long. The CDR3 DNA sequence: TGTGCCAGTAGTCCAAGAGAAAAACTGTTTTTT. This sequence encodes CASSPREKLFF.

The chain recombines TRBV11-2 with TRBJ2-3; D is perhaps TRBD1 (6 bases). Germline lookup yields CDR1 SGHAT and CDR2 FQNNGV. The CDR3 sequence is 18 residues long. Trimming pared 5 bases from V and 4 bases from J, leaving 25 bases between. CDR3 protein: CASSRGRQGSLIADTQYF. The CDR3 DNA reads as TGTGCCAGCAGCCGCGGACGGCAGGGGTCTCTCATAGCAGATACGCAGTATTTT. The whole variable domain, remainder taken from reference TRBV11-2 and TRBJ2-3, is EAGVAQSPRYKIIEKRQSVAFWCNPISGHATLYWYQQILGQGPKLLIQFQNNGVVDDSQLPKDRFSAERLKGVDSTLKIQPAKLEDSAVYLCASSRGRQGSLIADTQYFGPGTRLTVL.

In this sample, this clone turned up a few times. J is TRBJ1-2 and V is TRBV6-5, with D unresolved. Germline V gene data show CDR1 as MNHEY and CDR2 as SVGAGI. The V gene lost 4 bases and the J gene lost 4 bases, with 7 bases spanning the gap. This CDR3 is 12 amino acids long. In nucleotides, the CDR3 is TGTGCCAGCAGTTTCACAGCCTATGGCTACACCTTC. Translated: CASSFTAYGYTF.

This clone has more than one count but fewer than ten. V and J are TRBV7-3 and TRBJ1-2, with D uncertain. The CDR3 has 12 amino acids. Deletions cut 5 bases from V and 8 bases from J, with 12 bases between. The germline V gene has CDR1 SGHTA and CDR2 FQGTGA. The CDR3 DNA is TGTGCCAGCAGCATAGAAGTAGAGGGCTACACCTTC. This encodes CASSIEVEGYTF.

The chain uses TRBV7-8 and TRBJ1-2, with D perhaps matching TRBD1 (6 bases). This CDR3 is 14 amino acids long. V lost 5 bases, J lost 8 bases, and 18 bases lay in between. Germline V lookup: CDR1 SGHVS, CDR2 FQNEAQ. This chain's CDR3 is CASSIEGRGKGYTF. CDR3 in DNA: TGTGCCAGCAGCATTGAGGGCAGGGGAAAGGGCTACACCTTC.

The chain combines TRBV9 with TRBJ1-4; D call uncertain. The germline gives CDR1 SGDLS, CDR2 YYNGEE. Between the trimmed V and J ends, which lost 1 base and 8 bases, there was a span of 12 bases. The CDR3 has 14 residues. CDR3 amino acids: CASSVLEGSEKLFF. CDR3 in DNA: TGTGCCAGCAGCGTACTGGAGGGTAGCGAAAAACTGTTTTTT.

This chain connects TRBV11-1 to TRBJ1-1; D gene ambiguous. V was clipped by 5 bases and J by 2 bases, with 6 bases between them. This CDR3 has 12 amino acids. CDR1 is SGHAT, CDR2 FQDESV, per germline (reference sequence). The CDR3 is CASSTINTEAFF. The CDR3 DNA reads as TGTGCCAGCAGCACCATTAACACTGAAGCTTTCTTT.

The chain joins TRBV7-8 to TRBJ2-5; D is perhaps TRBD2 (5 bases). Germline V gives CDR1 SGHVS, CDR2 FQNEAQ. The CDR3 runs to 15 residues. The V and J ends lost 7 bases and 1 base respectively, with 16 bases between them. This chain's CDR3 is CASTELVSSQETQYF. CDR3 bases: TGTGCCAGCACCGAACTAGTATCGAGCCAAGAGACCCAGTACTTC.

The DNA of the CDR3 is TGTGCCAGCAGTTACTCGCCAAGCATAGAAAAACTGTTTTTT. As protein: CASSYSPSIEKLFF. The gene calls are TRBV6-6 and TRBJ1-4; D is unresolved. The V gene lost 0 bases and the J gene lost 8 bases, with 10 bases spanning the gap. The CDR3 spans 14 residues. CDR1 MNHNY and CDR2 SVGAGI come from the germline V gene (reference sequence).

The chain uses TRBV7-2 and TRBJ2-3, with TRBD1 as a possible D gene (6 bases). Trimming removed 5 bases at V and 6 bases at J, with 15 bases between. This CDR3 contains 14 residues. The germline V gene encodes CDR1 SGHTA and CDR2 FQGNSA. CDR3 loop: CASSPNRVGDTQYF. Written as DNA, the CDR3 is TGTGCCAGCAGCCCTAACAGGGTCGGCGATACGCAGTATTTT.

This chain links TRBV29-1 with TRBJ1-1; no definite D call. Germline-derived CDR1 and CDR2 are SQVTM and ANQGSEA. Trimming took off 1 base at V and 1 base at J, with 10 bases between the two ends. The CDR3 totals 14 residues. The CDR3 DNA reads TGCAGCGTTGAAGGGTTTAGTCAGAACACTGAAGCTTTCTTT. This gives the protein CSVEGFSQNTEAFF. The full variable domain, rest sourced from reference TRBV29-1 and TRBJ1-1, is SAVISQKPSRDICQRGTSLTIQCQVDSQVTMMFWYRQQPGQSLTLIATANQGSEATYESGFVIDKFPISRPNLTFSTLTVSNMSPEDSSIYLCSVEGFSQNTEAFFGQGTRLTVV.

The V call is TRBV27, the J call TRBJ2-5; D not certain. The CDR3 totals 15 residues. The V and J ends lost 3 bases and 2 bases respectively, with 13 bases between them. CDR1 is MNHEY, CDR2 SMNVEV, per germline (reference sequence). CDR3 nucleotide sequence: TGTGCCAGCAGTTTGTCCACAACCTCACAAGAGACCCAGTACTTC. Protein: CASSLSTTSQETQYF.

This clone was recorded only once. This chain uses TRBV30 with TRBJ1-1; D may be TRBD1 (5 bases). V gave up 4 bases and J gave up 3 bases, with 15 bases separating them. The CDR3 has 14 residues. Germline V CDR1 and CDR2: GTSNPN, SVGIG (reference sequence). The CDR3 sequence: CAWTGQKGYTEAFF. DNA for the CDR3: TGTGCCTGGACAGGGCAGAAGGGGTACACTGAAGCTTTCTTT.

V is TRBV11-3 and J is TRBJ2-5; a possible D gene is TRBD1 (8 bases). The V end was cut by 5 bases, the J end by 2 bases, with 18 bases between. Looked up from germline, CDR1 is SGHNT and CDR2 is YENEEA. The CDR3 runs 16 residues. CDR3 protein: CASSARQGRGQETQYF. For the CDR3, the DNA is TGTGCCAGCAGCGCCCGACAGGGGAGGGGGCAAGAGACCCAGTACTTC.

The chain links TRBV5-4 to TRBJ2-1; D unclear. The germline gives CDR1 SGHNT, CDR2 YYREEE (reference sequence). There are 14 residues in the CDR3. Trimming took off 4 bases at V and 4 bases at J, with 12 bases between the two ends. CDR3 in amino acids: CASSQDLEYNEQFF. The CDR3 nucleotides are TGTGCCAGCAGCCAAGACTTAGAATACAATGAGCAGTTCTTC.

The CDR3: CASSQQGLGYEQYF. The CDR3 nucleotides are TGTGCCAGCAGCCAACAAGGGCTTGGCTACGAGCAGTACTTC. The V and J genes are TRBV14 and TRBJ2-7; no firm D call. Germline assignment: CDR1 SGHDN and CDR2 FVKESK. Trimming took off 2 bases at V and 3 bases at J, with 11 bases between the two ends. There are 14 residues in the CDR3.

In its sample, this clone was seen a few times. This chain links TRBV19 with TRBJ2-7; D is possibly TRBD1 or TRBD2 (6 bases each). The length of the CDR3 is 16 residues. Germline CDR1 LNHDA, CDR2 SQIVND (reference sequence). Trimming left V 4 bases short and J 6 bases short, with 22 bases between. Here the CDR3 reads CASSSGQSRGLVEQYF. CDR3 coding DNA: TGTGCCAGTAGTAGTGGGCAATCACGGGGGCTAGTCGAGCAGTACTTC.

The chain employs TRBV7-3 and TRBJ2-2; 7 bases line up with TRBD1. CDR3 size: 15 residues. Germline lookup yields CDR1 SGHTA and CDR2 FQGTGA. V was clipped by 5 bases and J by 6 bases; unmatched bases: 9. The CDR3 bases are TGTGCCAGCAGCCAATCGACAGGGTTATCCGGGGAGCTGTTTTTT. As protein: CASSQSTGLSGELFF.

The V gene is TRBV25-1, the J gene TRBJ2-1, with TRBD2 matching over 8 bases. The germline gives CDR1 MGHDK, CDR2 SYGVNS. The ends lost 5 bases at V and 5 bases at J; junction bases unmatched: 11. The CDR3 covers 16 residues. The CDR3 region has the DNA TGTGCCAGCAGTTCCCTGTGGAGCGGGGGCGACAATGAGCAGTTCTTC. Amino acid sequence: CASSSLWSGGDNEQFF.

V is TRBV19 and J is TRBJ2-3, with TRBD2 matching 8 bases. V dropped 2 bases and J dropped 6; count of bases not matched to a gene: 13. This CDR3 has 17 residues. CDR1 and CDR2 (germline): LNHDA, SQIVND (reference sequence). CDR3 in DNA: TGTGCCAGTAGTATAATCCGGAGCGGGGGCCGAGGGGATACGCAGTATTTT. Translating it yields CASSIIRSGGRGDTQYF.

The chain employs TRBV10-3 and TRBJ1-1; D gene ambiguous. Germline V lookup: CDR1 ENHRY, CDR2 SYGVKD. The germline V and J ends were trimmed by 7 bases and 1 base, with 13 bases remaining between them. This CDR3 region has 14 residues. The DNA for the CDR3 is TGTGCCATCATGGGGTCTGGGAGGAACACTGAAGCTTTCTTT. It is translated as CAIMGSGRNTEAFF.

This chain joins TRBV18 and TRBJ1-4, with 7 bases matching TRBD1. CDR1 KGHSH and CDR2 LQKENI come from the germline V gene. This CDR3 has 16 amino acids. V dropped 3 bases and J dropped 2; count of bases not matched to a gene: 6. The CDR3 spells CASSPRQGRTNEKLFF. DNA of the CDR3: TGTGCCAGCTCACCGAGACAGGGAAGGACTAATGAAAAACTGTTTTTT.

The chain carries TRBV13 and TRBJ1-3; D is unresolved. In germline, CDR1 is PRHDT, CDR2 FYEKMQ (reference sequence). The CDR3 covers 16 residues. The V end lost 3 bases, the J end lost 0 bases, and 12 bases lay between the germline ends. The CDR3 loop is CASSFDLGSSGNTIYF. The CDR3 region has the DNA TGTGCCAGCAGCTTCGATCTCGGGAGCTCTGGAAACACCATATATTTT.